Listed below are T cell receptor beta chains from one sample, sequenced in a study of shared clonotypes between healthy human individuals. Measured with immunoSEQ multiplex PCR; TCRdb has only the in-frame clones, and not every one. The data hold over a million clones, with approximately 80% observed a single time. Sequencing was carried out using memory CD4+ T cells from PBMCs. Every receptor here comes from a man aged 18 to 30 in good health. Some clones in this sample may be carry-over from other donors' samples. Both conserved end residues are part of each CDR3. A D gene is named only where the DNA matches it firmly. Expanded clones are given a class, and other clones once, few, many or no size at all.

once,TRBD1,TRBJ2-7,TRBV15,CATSREGTEPRYEQYF,TGTGCCACCAGCAGAGAGGGGACAGAGCCAAGATACGAGCAGTACTTC
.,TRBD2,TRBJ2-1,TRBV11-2,CASSLDGTSYNEQFF,TGTGCCAGCAGCTTAGACGGGACTAGTTACAATGAGCAGTTCTTC
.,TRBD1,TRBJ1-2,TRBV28,CATRQGAGYTF,TGTGCGACCCGGCAGGGGGCCGGCTACACCTTC
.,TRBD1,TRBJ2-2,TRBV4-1,CASSRGQGRTGELFF,TGCGCCAGCAGCCGAGGACAGGGCCGCACCGGGGAGCTGTTTTTT
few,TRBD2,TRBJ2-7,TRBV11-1,CASSSVREGGEQYF,TGTGCCAGCAGCTCCGTGCGGGAGGGTGGCGAGCAGTACTTC
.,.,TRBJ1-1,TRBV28,CASAARGLNTEAFF,TGTGCCAGCGCCGCCCGGGGCCTGAACACTGAAGCTTTCTTT
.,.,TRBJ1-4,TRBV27,CASRARGVGGYEKLFF,TGTGCCAGCAGGGCGAGAGGGGTCGGAGGTTATGAAAAACTGTTTTTT
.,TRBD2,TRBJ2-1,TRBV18,CASSRTSGREEQFF,TGTGCCAGCTCACGGACTAGCGGGAGGGAAGAGCAGTTCTTC
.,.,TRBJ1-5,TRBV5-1,CASSFGIGVQPQHF,TGCGCCAGCAGCTTCGGGATCGGGGTTCAGCCCCAGCATTTT
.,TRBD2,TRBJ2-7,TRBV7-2,CASSRAASGNSYEQYF,TGTGCCAGCAGCCGAGCGGCTAGCGGGAACTCCTACGAGCAGTACTTC
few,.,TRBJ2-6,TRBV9,CASSALEGASGANVLTF,TGTGCCAGCAGCGCCCTAGAAGGAGCTTCTGGGGCCAACGTCCTGACTTTC
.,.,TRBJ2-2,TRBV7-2,CASSHRQETGELFF,TGTGCCAGCAGCCACCGACAGGAGACCGGGGAGCTGTTTTTT
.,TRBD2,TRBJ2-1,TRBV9,CASSAGTSENNEQFF,TGTGCCAGCAGCGCCGGGACTAGCGAAAACAATGAGCAGTTCTTC
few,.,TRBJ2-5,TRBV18,CASSDGYQETQYF,TGTGCCAGCTCAGACGGGTACCAAGAGACCCAGTACTTC
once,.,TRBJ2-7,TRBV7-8,CASSLAHTYGEQYF,TGTGCCAGCAGCTTAGCGCACACCTACGGGGAGCAGTACTTC
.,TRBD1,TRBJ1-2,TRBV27,CASSLAGTGGYGYTF,TGTGCCAGCAGTTTAGCAGGGACAGGGGGGTATGGCTACACCTTC
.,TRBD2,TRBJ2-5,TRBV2,CASRVSGNQETQYF,TGTGCCAGCAGAGTTAGCGGGAACCAAGAGACCCAGTACTTC
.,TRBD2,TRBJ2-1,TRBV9,CASSGLAVPYNEQFF,TGTGCCAGCAGCGGTCTAGCGGTCCCGTACAATGAGCAGTTCTTC
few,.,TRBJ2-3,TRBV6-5,CASSYSATTDTQYF,TGTGCCAGCAGTTACTCGGCCACCACAGATACGCAGTATTTT
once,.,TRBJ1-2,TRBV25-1,CASGEPPTSYGYTF,TGTGCCAGCGGGGAGCCTCCCACGAGCTATGGCTACACCTTC
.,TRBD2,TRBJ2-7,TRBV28,CASSLSGLAVNEQYF,TGTGCCAGCAGTTTATCGGGACTAGCGGTCAACGAGCAGTACTTC
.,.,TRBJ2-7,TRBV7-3,CASSVGGASSYEQYF,TGTGCCAGCAGCGTAGGTGGTGCGAGCTCCTACGAGCAGTACTTC
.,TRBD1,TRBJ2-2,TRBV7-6,CASSTRDRGTGELFF,TGTGCCAGCAGCACGCGGGACAGGGGGACCGGGGAGCTGTTTTTT
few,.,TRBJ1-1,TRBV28,CASSRPFNRVERAFF,TGTGCCAGCAGTCGACCGTTTAACAGGGTGGAGCGAGCTTTCTTT
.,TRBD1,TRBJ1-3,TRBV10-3,CAIRGTGYSGNTIYF,TGTGCCATCAGGGGGACAGGGTACTCTGGAAACACCATATATTTT
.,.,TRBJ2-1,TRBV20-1,CSAEWGEQFF,TGCAGTGCTGAATGGGGTGAGCAGTTCTTC